The 6 T cell receptor beta chains reported below all come from one sample, sequenced in a study of T cells expressing NK-cell markers. With the 5' RACE reads reprocessed, TCRdb shows one record per CDR3 protein and no DNA. The sample totals 200,000 to 300,000 distinct CDR3 sequences. Specimen: blood T cells: a sorted CD56 or NKG2C T cell subset, CD4+ or CD8+ T cells, or bulk PBMC T cells (not recorded which). All receptors come from a man between 18 and 35 years old in good health.

The V call is TRBV7-6, the J call TRBJ2-1. The germline gives CDR1 SGHVS, CDR2 FNYEAQ. The CDR3 covers 14 residues. CDR3 loop: CASSLAPDYNEQFF. The full variable domain, completed using reference TRBV7-6 and TRBJ2-1, is GAGVSQSPRYKVTKRGQDVALRCDPISGHVSLYWYRQALGQGPEFLTYFNYEAQQDKSGLPNDRFSAERPEGSISTLTIQRTEQRDSAMYRCASSLAPDYNEQFFGPGTRLTVL.

This chain uses TRBV7-2 with TRBJ2-7; TCRdb names TRBD1, which stays unverified in the absence of DNA. The germline CDR1 and CDR2 sequences are SGHTA and FQGNSA. This CDR3 has 14 amino acids. The CDR3 region is CASSYTGPDYEQYF.

The chain combines TRBV20-1 with TRBJ2-5. CDR3 length equals 12 residues. Germline CDR1 reads DFQATT; CDR2 reads SNEGSKA (reference sequence). This CDR3 is CSASGLGETQYF.

The genes are TRBV6-5 and TRBJ2-3; without DNA, the TCRdb call of TRBD2 cannot be checked. Germline V lookup: CDR1 MNHEY, CDR2 SVGAGI. This CDR3 is built from 16 residues. The CDR3 protein is CASSPGLAGGHGTQYF.

V gene TRBV6-8 combines with J gene TRBJ2-7; TCRdb names TRBD2, which stays unverified in the absence of DNA. Germline CDR1 MNHGY, CDR2 SAAAGT. This CDR3 spans 15 amino acids. This CDR3 reads CASRTELAIKVEQYF.

The chain links TRBV7-8 to TRBJ1-1; TCRdb proposes TRBD1, but this gene call is untestable without DNA. Looked up from germline, CDR1 is SGHVS and CDR2 is FQNEAQ. CDR3 length equals 14 residues. CDR3: CASSLGRRGFEAFF.